This section outlines one TCR beta chain sequence together with its context. Its antigen is undetermined. Other DNA sequences in the sample encode the same CDR3. cDNA synthesis used the whole RNA isolate, giving expressed TCRB sequences. The method was immunoSEQ multiplex PCR; TCRdb's version includes in-frame clones alone and lacks a portion of them. The table has roughly 330,000 clones, 11% seen once. This entry comes from a study of beta chain features in type 1 diabetes. Study-wide results and limits: The study found fewer insertions and more deletions at VDJ junctions in type 1 diabetes patients. PCR might favor shorter templates, but any such skew would affect patients and controls equally.

The CDR3 covers 14 residues. Per germline, CDR1 SGHTA and CDR2 FQGNSA. The ends lost 5 bases at V and 4 bases at J; junction bases unmatched: 2. The single heparinised draw taken from each donor contained around 100 mL of blood on average. The receptor was isolated from a woman aged 25 to 39 in good health. Sequenced input: naive CD4+ T cells from blood. The rearrangement joins TRBV7-2 to TRBJ2-7; 13 bases align to TRBD2. This CDR3 is CASSRTSGSYEQYF. The DNA of the CDR3 is TGTGCCAGCAGCCGGACTAGCGGGAGTTACGAGCAGTACTTC. Variable domain in full (rest from reference TRBV7-2 and TRBJ2-7): GAGVSQSPSNKVTEKGKDVELRCDPISGHTALYWYRQSLGQGLEFLIYFQGNSAPDKSGLPSDRFSAERTGGSVSTLTIQRTQQEDSAVYLCASSRTSGSYEQYFGPGTRLTVT.